A single sample gave rise to the 25 T cell receptor beta chains below, sequenced in a study of blood T cell repertoires in COVID-19. The protocol was immunoSEQ multiplex PCR, while the TCRdb copy is restricted to in-frame clones and leaves out a portion. The sample records approximately 270,000 clones, approximately 89% being singletons. Sequenced input: PBMCs or T cells enriched from blood (not recorded which). The receptors originated from a man between 35 and 55 years old who had been exposed to COVID-19.

The chain carries TRBV19 and TRBJ1-5; D unresolved. This CDR3 spans 15 amino acids. V was trimmed by 6 bases and J by 1 base, leaving 13 bases between them. Germline values: CDR1 LNHDA, CDR2 SQIVND (reference sequence). CDR3 amino acids: CASRFGDLSNQPQHF. CDR3 in DNA: TGTGCCAGTAGGTTCGGGGATCTGAGCAATCAGCCCCAGCATTTT.

This clone was recorded once. J is TRBJ1-3 and V is TRBV13, with 7 bases fitting TRBD1. CDR3 length: 15 amino acids. V was pared by 5 bases and J by 4 bases, with 8 bases of the junction left unmatched. The germline gives CDR1 PRHDT, CDR2 FYEKMQ (reference sequence). The CDR3 nucleotides read TGTGCCAGCAGCGCACAGGGGCAGAGAGGAAACACCATATATTTT. Protein: CASSAQGQRGNTIYF.

V usage is TRBV19 and J usage is TRBJ2-7; 14 nucleotides align to TRBD2. The CDR3 contains 19 residues. The germline V gene has CDR1 LNHDA and CDR2 SQIVND (reference sequence). The ends lost 1 base at V and 2 bases at J; junction bases unmatched: 10. The CDR3 nucleotides are TGTGCCAGTAGTATAGTCGGGACTAGCGGGAGTGGTGGCCCCTACGAGCAGTACTTC. Residues: CASSIVGTSGSGGPYEQYF.

This clone was detected only a few times. The chain has TRBV7-9 and TRBJ2-3; the match to TRBD2 covers 8 bases. Germline CDR1 is SEHNR and CDR2 is FQNEAQ (reference sequence). Trimming at V came to 3 bases and at J to 2 bases, leaving 4 bases not matched to a gene. The CDR3 loop spans 15 amino acids. The DNA for the CDR3 is TGTGCCAGCAGCTTTAGGCGGGGGGCCACAGATACGCAGTATTTT. Amino acids: CASSFRRGATDTQYF.

J is TRBJ2-7 and V is TRBV7-9; D might be TRBD2 (5 bases). Germline loops: CDR1 SEHNR, CDR2 FQNEAQ (reference sequence). Between the trimmed V and J ends, which lost 6 bases and 3 bases, there was a span of 12 bases. This CDR3 is built from 13 residues. The CDR3 sequence is CASRLDGIYEQYF. In nucleotides, the CDR3 is TGTGCCAGCAGACTAGACGGAATCTACGAGCAGTACTTC. The full variable domain, completed using reference TRBV7-9 and TRBJ2-7, is DTGVSQNPRHKITKRGQNVTFRCDPISEHNRLYWYRQTLGQGPEFLTYFQNEAQLEKSRLLSDRFSAERPKGSFSTLEIQRTEQGDSAMYLCASRLDGIYEQYFGPGTRLTVT.

The chain is built from TRBV7-2 and TRBJ2-7, with a possible D match to TRBD2 (5 bases). V gave up 4 bases and J gave up 0 bases, with 13 bases separating them. Germline loops: CDR1 SGHTA, CDR2 FQGNSA. The CDR3 is 15 residues long. The CDR3 sequence is CASSSRGPNSYEQYF. In DNA form, the CDR3 reads TGTGCCAGCAGCTCCCGCGGGCCAAACTCCTACGAGCAGTACTTC.

The rearrangement links TRBV10-3 to TRBJ1-6; 11 bases match TRBD1. CDR1 is ENHRY, CDR2 SYGVKD, per germline. CDR3 length equals 13 residues. V was clipped by 8 bases and J by 10 bases; unmatched bases: 4. As DNA, the CDR3 is TGTGCCATCCATGGGACAGGGGGGTCACCCCTCCACTTT. It specifies CAIHGTGGSPLHF.

The chain links TRBV30 to TRBJ1-2, with 12 nucleotides matching TRBD1. CDR1 GTSNPN and CDR2 SVGIG come from the germline V gene (reference sequence). The CDR3 runs 17 residues. Trimming removed 3 bases from V and 3 bases from J; junction bases left unmatched: 11. Here the CDR3 reads CAWSSGTGGVDDYGYTF. The DNA of the CDR3 is TGTGCCTGGAGCTCCGGGACAGGGGGCGTCGACGACTATGGCTACACCTTC.

V usage is TRBV7-3 and J usage is TRBJ1-3; the match to TRBD1 covers 8 bases. CDR3 size: 15 residues. With V trimmed by 5 bases and J by 3 bases, 6 bases remained unmatched. CDR1 and CDR2 (germline): SGHTA, FQGTGA. The CDR3 here is CASSPTGGYGNTIYF. Written as DNA, the CDR3 is TGTGCCAGCAGCCCAACAGGGGGGTATGGAAACACCATATATTTT. The variable domain in full, with the rest retrieved from reference TRBV7-3 and TRBJ1-3, is GAGVSQTPSNKVTEKGKYVELRCDPISGHTALYWYRQSLGQGPEFLIYFQGTGAADDSGLPNDRFFAVRPEGSVSTLKIQRTERGDSAVYLCASSPTGGYGNTIYFGEGSWLTVV.

Only one count was recorded for this clone. V is TRBV28 and J is TRBJ1-2; TRBD1 might be the D (5 bases). This CDR3 spans 14 amino acids. The V gene lost 6 bases and the J gene lost 3 bases, with 14 bases spanning the gap. Germline V gives CDR1 MDHEN, CDR2 SYDVKM. CDR3 bases: TGTGCCAGCAGCTCACCAGGACACCACTATGGCTACACCTTC. Its protein product is CASSSPGHHYGYTF.

The chain is built from TRBV30 and TRBJ2-7; D possibly corresponds to TRBD2 (5 bases). Looked up from germline, CDR1 is GTSNPN and CDR2 is SVGIG (reference sequence). The ends were cut back, 1 base at V and 5 bases at J, with 12 bases in the middle. CDR3 length: 13 amino acids. The CDR3 here is CAWSGGADHEQYF. For the CDR3, the DNA is TGTGCCTGGAGTGGAGGAGCGGACCACGAGCAGTACTTC.

V usage is TRBV7-8 and J usage is TRBJ1-2, with TRBD1 matching 7 bases. Germline CDR1 is SGHVS and CDR2 is FQNEAQ. The CDR3 is 14 residues long. V lost 3 bases, J lost 4 bases, and 5 bases stayed unmatched. The CDR3 region is CASSFRQGSYGYTF. CDR3 DNA: TGTGCCAGCAGCTTTCGACAGGGATCCTATGGCTACACCTTC.

This rearrangement joins TRBV5-6 to TRBJ1-1; 10 bases match TRBD1. This CDR3 is built from 14 residues. The germline CDR1 and CDR2 sequences are SGHDT and YYEEEE. Trimming at V came to 3 bases and at J to 7 bases, leaving 6 bases not matched to a gene. CDR3 residues: CASSWTGGQYEAFF. In DNA, the CDR3 is TGTGCCAGCAGCTGGACAGGGGGACAATATGAAGCTTTCTTT.

This clone was found a few times. The gene calls are TRBV4-2 and TRBJ2-2; TRBD2 might be the D (6 bases). V was trimmed by 0 bases and J by 8 bases, leaving 10 bases between them. The CDR3 covers 14 residues. Germline V gene data show CDR1 as LGHNA and CDR2 as YNFKEQ. CDR3 sequence (DNA): TGTGCCAGCAGCCAAGAACGAGGAGGGGGGGAGCTGTTTTTT. Its translation: CASSQERGGGELFF.

The gene calls are TRBV4-3 and TRBJ1-4; 7 nucleotides match TRBD1. Germline CDR1 LGHNA, CDR2 YSLEER. The CDR3 is 15 residues long. The trim removed 0 bases at V and 7 bases at J, leaving 5 bases unmatched. CDR3 nucleotide sequence: TGCGCCAGCAGCCAAGATGCGACAGGGTCTGAAAAACTGTTTTTT. Translated, it gives CASSQDATGSEKLFF.

The rearrangement uses TRBV3-1 (or the pseudogene TRBV3-2) and TRBJ2-2; TRBD2 matches 8 bases. V gave up 1 base and J gave up 0 bases; unmatched junction bases: 10. CDR1 is LGHDT and CDR2 is YNNKEL in the germline V gene (reference sequence). The CDR3 spans 19 residues. CDR3 amino acids: CASSQVLVTSVSNTGELFF. CDR3 nucleotides: TGTGCCAGCAGCCAAGTCCTCGTGACTAGCGTATCGAACACCGGGGAGCTGTTTTTT.

This clone was observed once. The chain employs TRBV4-2 and TRBJ1-1; 7 bases fit TRBD1. The ends lost 2 bases at V and 5 bases at J; junction bases unmatched: 11. The CDR3 spans 16 residues. Germline V gives CDR1 LGHNA, CDR2 YNFKEQ. CDR3 sequence: CASSQLDRRSWTEAFF. The CDR3 bases are TGTGCCAGCAGCCAACTGGACAGGCGGTCATGGACTGAAGCTTTCTTT.

This clone was seen once. The rearrangement uses TRBV27 and TRBJ2-1, with 16 bases identical to TRBD2. V lost 3 bases and J lost 1; bases outside the gene matches: 9. The CDR3 extends over 20 amino acids. Germline lookup yields CDR1 MNHEY and CDR2 SMNVEV (reference sequence). This chain's CDR3 is CASSFLGLAGGPGSYNEQFF. CDR3 DNA sequence: TGTGCCAGCAGTTTTTTGGGACTAGCGGGAGGGCCGGGATCCTACAATGAGCAGTTCTTC.

The gene calls are TRBV11-2 and TRBJ1-3, with no clear D. Germline V gene lookup returns CDR1 SGHAT and CDR2 FQNNGV. V lost 6 bases and J 2 bases, leaving 11 bases between the germline ends. The CDR3 loop spans 14 amino acids. CDR3 nucleotides: TGTGCCAGCAGAGAGGTGGTCGCTGGAAACACCATATATTTT. This codes for CASREVVAGNTIYF.

In this sample, this clone turned up once. This rearrangement joins TRBV27 to TRBJ1-5, with TRBD1 identical over 7 bases. Looked up from germline, CDR1 is MNHEY and CDR2 is SMNVEV (reference sequence). The CDR3 loop spans 15 amino acids. V shed 6 bases and J 8 bases; nucleotides not matched to a gene: 13. The DNA for the CDR3 is TGTGCCAGCAGCCAACTGGGGACAGCCTTCGAGCCCCAGCATTTT. Its translation: CASSQLGTAFEPQHF.

The gene calls are TRBV24-1 and TRBJ2-1; 10 bases agree with TRBD2. V dropped 6 bases and J dropped 9; count of bases not matched to a gene: 10. Germline assignment: CDR1 KGHDR and CDR2 SFDVKD. The CDR3 is made up of 15 amino acids. CDR3: CATSISSGRALEQFF. The CDR3 DNA follows: TGTGCCACCAGTATTTCGAGCGGGAGGGCCCTTGAGCAGTTCTTC.

The rearrangement joins TRBV5-1 to TRBJ1-4, with D hard to call. Germline V gene sequence: CDR1 SGHRS, CDR2 YFSETQ. The germline V and J ends were trimmed by 7 bases and 7 bases, with 17 bases remaining between them. The CDR3 is made up of 14 amino acids. CDR3 nucleotide sequence: TGCGCCAGCCGCAAACGGGATGGATCTGAAAAACTGTTTTTT. Protein sequence: CASRKRDGSEKLFF.

V gene TRBV30 combines with J gene TRBJ2-1; 7 nucleotides line up with TRBD2. The V segment lost 4 bases and the J segment 9 bases; nucleotides outside the gene matches: 6. CDR1 and CDR2 from the germline V gene are GTSNPN and SVGIG (reference sequence). This CDR3 is built from 12 residues. The CDR3 DNA reads TGTGCCTGGAATGGGGGGGATGGTGAGCAGTTCTTC. Encoded protein: CAWNGGDGEQFF.

This clone was seen a few times. J is TRBJ2-7 and V is TRBV11-2; TRBD2 might be the D (5 bases). Germline values: CDR1 SGHAT, CDR2 FQNNGV. The CDR3 loop spans 13 amino acids. With 5 bases removed from V and 0 bases from J, the gap between germline ends came to 8 bases. The CDR3 DNA follows: TGTGCCAGCAGCGAAGGGAGCTCCTACGAGCAGTACTTC. This gives the protein CASSEGSSYEQYF.

The V call is TRBV7-3, the J call TRBJ2-1; perhaps TRBD2 as D (6 bases). Germline assignment: CDR1 SGHTA and CDR2 FQGTGA. This CDR3 spans 18 amino acids. Trimming shortened V by 2 bases and J by 0 bases, and 17 bases separated the two germline ends. CDR3 sequence reads: CASSLGFLAGSSYNEQFF. The CDR3 DNA reads TGTGCCAGCAGCTTAGGGTTTCTGGCGGGGAGCTCCTACAATGAGCAGTTCTTC.